The present T cell receptor (beta chain) was sequenced within a study of T cell responses to AZD1222 COVID-19 vaccine. Overall study findings and caveats: Among AZD1222 vaccinees, only five or six were seropositive at baseline. White British ancestry dominated among donors, who included more females, and clonal diversity was possibly underestimated.

Second-dose intervals near 4 or 12 weeks were combined. On this clone itself: Its target is unknown.

Clones were read by immunoSEQ multiplex PCR, and TCRdb kept only the in-frame ones, dropping some. The sample lists roughly 130,000 clones; just under 95% were seen once. The germline gives CDR1 SGHTA, CDR2 FQGNSA. Trimming removed 5 bases from V and 6 bases from J; junction bases left unmatched: 14. The CDR3 is 17 amino acids. This specimen consisted of peripheral blood, obtained 28 days after the second AZD1222 dose. The origin of this receptor is an adult who received the AZD1222 COVID-19 vaccine. The chain combines TRBV7-2 with TRBJ2-3, with TRBD2 matching over 10 bases. The CDR3 here is CASSPTVAGGGADTQYF. The CDR3 region has the DNA TGTGCCAGCAGCCCTACGGTAGCGGGGGGCGGAGCTGATACGCAGTATTTT.